The source of this TCR beta chain is a study of T-cell reconstitution after alpha-beta-depleted transplantation in children. Study-level findings and limits: A year had passed since transplant, and T-cell counts and diversity by then came mostly from newly produced T cells. Some patients owed their high day-60 TCRbeta diversity to surviving recipient T cells and thymic progenitors. The study reportedly traced alpha-beta T cells about two months after transplant to several hundred expanded graft clones.

Unique molecular identifiers were used in preparing the TCRbeta library. Using its own MiXCR run on the PCR reads, TCRdb lists one record per CDR3 protein. The sample holds 400,000 to 550,000 distinct CDR3 sequences, under 12% seen once. A few counts support this clonotype. The antigen is unknown. This CDR3 is built from 15 residues. Germline CDR1 reads SGHNT; CDR2 reads YYREEE (reference sequence). With V trimmed by 4 bases and J by 7 bases, 9 bases remained unmatched. The rearrangement uses TRBV5-4 and TRBJ2-1; 9 positions match TRBD2. The origin of this receptor is a child aged 2-15 years with inherited bone marrow failure, due to receive a stem cell transplant. The specimen comprised PBMCs, sampled before TCRalphabeta/CD19-depleted stem cell transplant. Written as DNA, the CDR3 is TGTGCCAGCAGCCCCCGTGCGGGAGGGGAGAATGAGCAGTTCTTC. Amino acids: CASSPRAGGENEQFF. The variable domain in full, completed from reference TRBV5-4 and TRBJ2-1, reads ETGVTQSPTHLIKTRGQQVTLRCSSQSGHNTVSWYQQALGQGPQFIFQYYREEENGRGNFPPRFSGLQFPNYSSELNVNALELDDSALYLCASSPRAGGENEQFFGPGTRLTVL.